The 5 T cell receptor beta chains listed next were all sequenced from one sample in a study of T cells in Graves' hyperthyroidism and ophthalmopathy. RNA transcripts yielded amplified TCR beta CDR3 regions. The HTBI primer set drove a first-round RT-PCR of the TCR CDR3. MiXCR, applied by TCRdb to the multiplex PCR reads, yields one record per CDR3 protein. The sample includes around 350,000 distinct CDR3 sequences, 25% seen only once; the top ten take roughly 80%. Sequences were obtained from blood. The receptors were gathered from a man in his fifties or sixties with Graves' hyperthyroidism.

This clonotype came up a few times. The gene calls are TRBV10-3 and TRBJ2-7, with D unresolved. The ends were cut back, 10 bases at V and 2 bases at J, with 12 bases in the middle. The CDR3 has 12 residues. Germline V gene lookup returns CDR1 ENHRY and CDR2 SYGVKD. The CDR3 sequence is CASRPGPYEQYF. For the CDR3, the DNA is TGTGCCAGCCGACCCGGACCCTACGAGCAGTACTTC.

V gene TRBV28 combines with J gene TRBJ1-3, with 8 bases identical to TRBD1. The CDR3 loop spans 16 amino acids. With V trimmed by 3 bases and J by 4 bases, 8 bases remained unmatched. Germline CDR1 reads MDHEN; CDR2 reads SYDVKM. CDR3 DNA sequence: TGTGCCAGCAGTTTCCCGGACAGGGTAGCCGGAAACACCATATATTTT. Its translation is CASSFPDRVAGNTIYF.

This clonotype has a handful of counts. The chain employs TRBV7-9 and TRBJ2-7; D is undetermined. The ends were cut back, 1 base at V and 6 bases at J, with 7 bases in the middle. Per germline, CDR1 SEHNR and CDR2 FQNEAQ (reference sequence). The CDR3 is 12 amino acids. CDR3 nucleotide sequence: TGTGCCAGCAGCTTAGAAACTTTCGAGCAGTACTTC. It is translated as CASSLETFEQYF.

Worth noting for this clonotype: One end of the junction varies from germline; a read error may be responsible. CDR3: CASSTGTSSHEQYF. The CDR3, as DNA: TGCGCCAGCAGCACCGGGACTAGCTCCCACGAGCAGTACTTC. V gene TRBV5-1 combines with J gene TRBJ2-7, with TRBD2 matching over 9 bases. The CDR3 extends over 14 amino acids. Germline lookup yields CDR1 SGHRS and CDR2 YFSETQ.

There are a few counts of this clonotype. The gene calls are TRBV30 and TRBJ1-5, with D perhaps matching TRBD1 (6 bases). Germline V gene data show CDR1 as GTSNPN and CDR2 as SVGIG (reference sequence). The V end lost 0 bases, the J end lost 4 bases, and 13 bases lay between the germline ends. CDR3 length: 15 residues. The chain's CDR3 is CAWSVSLTGNQPQHF. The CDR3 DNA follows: TGTGCCTGGAGTGTTAGTCTCACAGGGAATCAGCCCCAGCATTTT.